A single sample is the source of the 2 T cell receptor beta chains below, sequenced in a study of STAT5B mutations in CD4+ large granular lymphocyte leukemia. Produced via immunoSEQ multiplex PCR; TCRdb's table is partial and in-frame only. This sample has 25,000 to 35,000 clones; around 76% occur once, and the top ten carry 0.29%. Specimen: CD4+ T cells from blood buffy coats. All receptors come from a human donor in good health.

This chain links TRBV6-5 with TRBJ1-4; TRBD1 matches at 7 bases. This CDR3 region has 15 residues. From germline, CDR1 is MNHEY and CDR2 SVGAGI. The trim removed 2 bases at V and 6 bases at J, leaving 6 bases unmatched. The CDR3 nucleotides are TGTGCCAGCAGTTACACGACAGGGAGTCATGAAAAACTGTTTTTT. Its protein is CASSYTTGSHEKLFF.

The gene calls are TRBV28 and TRBJ2-7; 8 nucleotides match TRBD2. Trimming took 5 bases from V and 1 from J; bases not matched to a gene: 10. Germline CDR1 and CDR2: MDHEN and SYDVKM. The CDR3 is 16 amino acids. CDR3 loop: CASSSRGGLTSYEQYF. CDR3 nucleotide sequence: TGTGCCAGCAGTAGCCGCGGGGGGCTAACTTCCTACGAGCAGTACTTC.